This T cell receptor beta chain was captured by sequencing in a study of CD8 T cells in ankylosing spondylitis. In TCRdb, the 5' RACE reads were re-called with MiXCR into one record per CDR3 protein. The table has about 140,000 distinct CDR3 sequences, roughly an eighth seen once. V shed 4 bases, J shed 6 bases, and the junction held 13 bases outside the gene matches. The germline V gene has CDR1 SGHRS and CDR2 YFSETQ. The length of the CDR3 is 17 residues. This clonotype was picked up many times. The chain combines TRBV5-1 with TRBJ2-2; 9 bases match TRBD1. The receptor comes from a female donor with ankylosing spondylitis or in good health (not recorded which). Sequences were obtained from blood, either unsorted or a sorted T cell fraction (not recorded which). Written as DNA, the CDR3 is TGCGCCAGCAGCATCACAGCCCGGGACAGGGTTCCCGGGGAGCTGTTTTTT. This encodes CASSITARDRVPGELFF.